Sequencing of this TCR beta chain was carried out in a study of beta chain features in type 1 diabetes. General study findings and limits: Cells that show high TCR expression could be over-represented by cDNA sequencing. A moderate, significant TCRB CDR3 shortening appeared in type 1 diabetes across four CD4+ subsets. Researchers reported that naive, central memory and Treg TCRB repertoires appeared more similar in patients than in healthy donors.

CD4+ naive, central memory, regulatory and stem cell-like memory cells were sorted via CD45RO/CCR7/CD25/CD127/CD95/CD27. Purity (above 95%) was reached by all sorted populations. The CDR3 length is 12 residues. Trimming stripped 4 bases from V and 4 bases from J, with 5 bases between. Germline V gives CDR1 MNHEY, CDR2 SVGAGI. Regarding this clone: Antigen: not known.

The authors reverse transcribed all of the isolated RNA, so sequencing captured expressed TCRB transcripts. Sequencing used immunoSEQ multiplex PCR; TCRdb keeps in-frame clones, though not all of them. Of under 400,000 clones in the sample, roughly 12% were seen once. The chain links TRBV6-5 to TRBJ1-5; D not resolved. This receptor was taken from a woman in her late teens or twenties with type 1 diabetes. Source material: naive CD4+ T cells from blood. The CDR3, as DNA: TGTGCCAGCAGTTCCCCAAATCAGCCCCAGCATTTT. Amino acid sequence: CASSSPNQPQHF.